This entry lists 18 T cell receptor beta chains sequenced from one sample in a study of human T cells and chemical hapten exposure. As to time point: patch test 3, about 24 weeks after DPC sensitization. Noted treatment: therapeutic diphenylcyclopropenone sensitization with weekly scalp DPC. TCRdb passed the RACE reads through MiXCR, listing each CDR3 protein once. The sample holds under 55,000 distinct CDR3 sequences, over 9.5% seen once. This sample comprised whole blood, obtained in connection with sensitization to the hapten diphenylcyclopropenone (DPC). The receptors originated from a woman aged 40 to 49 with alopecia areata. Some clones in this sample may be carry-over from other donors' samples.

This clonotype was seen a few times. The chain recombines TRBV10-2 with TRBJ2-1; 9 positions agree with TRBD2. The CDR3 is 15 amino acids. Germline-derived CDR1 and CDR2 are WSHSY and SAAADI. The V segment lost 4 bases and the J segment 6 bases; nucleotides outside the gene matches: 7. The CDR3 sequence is CASSGIAGEVNEQFF. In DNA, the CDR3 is TGCGCCAGCAGTGGGATAGCGGGGGAGGTCAATGAGCAGTTCTTC.

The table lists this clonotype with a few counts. The CDR3 region has the DNA TGTGCCAGTAGTATAGATCAGGAGCTGCCCCAGCATTTT. Translation gives CASSIDQELPQHF. The rearrangement joins TRBV19 to TRBJ1-5; D call uncertain. From germline, CDR1 is LNHDA and CDR2 SQIVND (reference sequence). The CDR3 runs to 13 residues. Trimming stripped 0 bases from V and 9 bases from J, with 9 bases between.

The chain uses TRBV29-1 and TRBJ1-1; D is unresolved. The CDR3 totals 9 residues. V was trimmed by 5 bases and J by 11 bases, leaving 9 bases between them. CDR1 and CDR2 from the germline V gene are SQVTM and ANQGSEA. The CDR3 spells CSVPGGAFF. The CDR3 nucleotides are TGCAGCGTTCCGGGAGGGGCTTTCTTT.

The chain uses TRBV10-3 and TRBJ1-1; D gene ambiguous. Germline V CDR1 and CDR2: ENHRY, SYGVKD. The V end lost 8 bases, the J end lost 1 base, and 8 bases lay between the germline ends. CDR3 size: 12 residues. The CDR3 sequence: CAISVANTEAFF. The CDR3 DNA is TGTGCCATCTCGGTGGCGAACACTGAAGCTTTCTTT.

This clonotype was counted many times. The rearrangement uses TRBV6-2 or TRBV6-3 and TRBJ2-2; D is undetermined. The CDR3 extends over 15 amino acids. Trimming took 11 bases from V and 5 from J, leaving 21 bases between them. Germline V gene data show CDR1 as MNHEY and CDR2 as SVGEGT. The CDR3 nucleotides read TGTGCCGCCCGATGGAGTGAGAAGGAGACCGGGGAGCTGTTTTTT. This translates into CAARWSEKETGELFF.

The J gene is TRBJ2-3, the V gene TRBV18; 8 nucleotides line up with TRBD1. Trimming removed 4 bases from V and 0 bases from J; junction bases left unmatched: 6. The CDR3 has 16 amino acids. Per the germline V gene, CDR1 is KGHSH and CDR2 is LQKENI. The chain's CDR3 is CASSHQGASSTDTQYF. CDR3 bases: TGTGCCAGCTCACACCAGGGGGCTTCTAGCACAGATACGCAGTATTTT.

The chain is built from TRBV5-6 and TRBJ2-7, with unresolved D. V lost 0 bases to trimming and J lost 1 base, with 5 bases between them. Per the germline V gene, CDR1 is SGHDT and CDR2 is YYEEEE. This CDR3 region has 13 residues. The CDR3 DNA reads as TGTGCCAGCAGCTTGGCCGCGTCCTACGAGCAGTACTTC. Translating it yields CASSLAASYEQYF.

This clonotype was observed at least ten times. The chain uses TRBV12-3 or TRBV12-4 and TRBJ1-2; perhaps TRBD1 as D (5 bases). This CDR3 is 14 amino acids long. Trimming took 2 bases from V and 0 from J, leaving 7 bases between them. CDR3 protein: CASSLSQANYGYTF. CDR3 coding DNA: TGTGCCAGCAGTTTATCACAGGCTAACTATGGCTACACCTTC.

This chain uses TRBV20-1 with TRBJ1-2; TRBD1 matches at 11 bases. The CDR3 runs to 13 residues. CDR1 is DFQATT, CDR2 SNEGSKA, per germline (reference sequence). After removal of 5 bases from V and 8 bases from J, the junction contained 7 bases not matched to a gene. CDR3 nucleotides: TGCAGTGCTCACGGACAGGGGGCGAAAGGCTACACCTTC. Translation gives CSAHGQGAKGYTF.

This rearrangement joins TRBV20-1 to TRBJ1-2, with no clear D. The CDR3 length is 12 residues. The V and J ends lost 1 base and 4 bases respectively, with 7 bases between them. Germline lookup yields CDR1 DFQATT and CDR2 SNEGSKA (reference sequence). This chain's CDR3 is CSARGGSYGYTF. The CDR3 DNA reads TGCAGTGCTAGAGGCGGGTCCTATGGCTACACCTTC.

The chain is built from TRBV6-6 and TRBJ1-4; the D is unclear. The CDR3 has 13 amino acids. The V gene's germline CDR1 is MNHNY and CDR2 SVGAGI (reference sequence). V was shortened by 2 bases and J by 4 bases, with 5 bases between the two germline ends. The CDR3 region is CASSYRHNEKLFF. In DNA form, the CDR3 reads TGTGCCAGCAGTTACCGGCATAATGAAAAACTGTTTTTT.

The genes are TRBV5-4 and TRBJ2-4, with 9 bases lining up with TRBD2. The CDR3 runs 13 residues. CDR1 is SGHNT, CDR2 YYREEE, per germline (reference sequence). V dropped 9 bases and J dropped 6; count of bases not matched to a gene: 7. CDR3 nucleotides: TGTGCCACTGGCGGGGGGGCTTCAAACATTCAGTACTTC. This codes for CATGGGASNIQYF.

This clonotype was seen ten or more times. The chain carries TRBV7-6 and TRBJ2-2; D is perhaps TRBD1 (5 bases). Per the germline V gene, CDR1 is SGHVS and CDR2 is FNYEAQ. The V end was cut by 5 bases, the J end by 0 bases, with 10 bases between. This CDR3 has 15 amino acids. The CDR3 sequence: CASSLTDSNTGELFF. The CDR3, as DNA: TGTGCCAGCAGCCTGACAGATTCGAACACCGGGGAGCTGTTTTTT.

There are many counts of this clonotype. CDR3 region: CSVETDDYGYTF. In DNA, the CDR3 is TGCAGCGTTGAAACGGACGATTATGGCTACACCTTC. The gene calls are TRBV29-1 and TRBJ1-2; no clear D gene. Trimming removed 2 bases at V and 5 bases at J, with 9 bases between. Germline lookup yields CDR1 SQVTM and CDR2 ANQGSEA. The CDR3 has 12 residues. The variable domain in full, with the rest retrieved from reference TRBV29-1 and TRBJ1-2, is SAVISQKPSRDICQRGTSLTIQCQVDSQVTMMFWYRQQPGQSLTLIATANQGSEATYESGFVIDKFPISRPNLTFSTLTVSNMSPEDSSIYLCSVETDDYGYTFGSGTRLTVV.

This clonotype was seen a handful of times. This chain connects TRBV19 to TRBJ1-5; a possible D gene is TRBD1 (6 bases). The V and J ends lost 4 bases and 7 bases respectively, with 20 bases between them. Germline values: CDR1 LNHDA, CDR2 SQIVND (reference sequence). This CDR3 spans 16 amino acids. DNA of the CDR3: TGTGCCAGTAGTAGCGTCGTTGACAGGAACAAGCAGCCCCAGCATTTT. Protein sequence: CASSSVVDRNKQPQHF.

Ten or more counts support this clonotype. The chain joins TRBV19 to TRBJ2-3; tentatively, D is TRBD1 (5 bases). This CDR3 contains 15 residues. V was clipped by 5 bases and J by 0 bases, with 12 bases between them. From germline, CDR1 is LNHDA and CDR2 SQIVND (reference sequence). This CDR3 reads CASSGQASSTDTQYF. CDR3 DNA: TGTGCCAGTAGTGGACAAGCCTCTAGCACAGATACGCAGTATTTT.

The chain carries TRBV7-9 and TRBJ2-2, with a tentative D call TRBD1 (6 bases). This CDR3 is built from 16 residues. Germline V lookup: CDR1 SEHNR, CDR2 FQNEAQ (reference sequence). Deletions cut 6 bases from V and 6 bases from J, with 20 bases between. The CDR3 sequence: CASRLQGMVYAGELFF. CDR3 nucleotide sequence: TGTGCCAGCAGGCTCCAGGGGATGGTGTATGCCGGGGAGCTGTTTTTT.

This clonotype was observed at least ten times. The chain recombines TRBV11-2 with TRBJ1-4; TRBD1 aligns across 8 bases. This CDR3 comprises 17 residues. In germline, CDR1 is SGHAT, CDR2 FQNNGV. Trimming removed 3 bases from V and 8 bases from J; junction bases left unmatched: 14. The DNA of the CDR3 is TGTGCCAGCAGCTTTTTCATACAGGGGGGACCGGGCGAAAAACTGTTTTTT. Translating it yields CASSFFIQGGPGEKLFF.